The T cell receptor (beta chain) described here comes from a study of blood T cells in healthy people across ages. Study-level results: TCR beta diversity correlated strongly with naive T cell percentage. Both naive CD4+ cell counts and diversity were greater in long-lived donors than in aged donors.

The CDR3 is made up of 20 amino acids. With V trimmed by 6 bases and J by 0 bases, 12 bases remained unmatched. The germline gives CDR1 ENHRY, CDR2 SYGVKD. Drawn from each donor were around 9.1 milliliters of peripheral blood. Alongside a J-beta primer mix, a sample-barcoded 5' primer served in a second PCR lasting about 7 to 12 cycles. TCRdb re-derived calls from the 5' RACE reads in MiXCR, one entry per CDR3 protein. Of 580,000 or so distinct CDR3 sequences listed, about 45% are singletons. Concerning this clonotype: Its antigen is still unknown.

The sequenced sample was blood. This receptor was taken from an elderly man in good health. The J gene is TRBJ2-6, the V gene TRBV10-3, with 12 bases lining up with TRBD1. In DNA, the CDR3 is TGTGCCATCAGGGGGGGACAGGGGGCCATTACTAACTCTGGGGCCAACGTCCTGACTTTC. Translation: CAIRGGQGAITNSGANVLTF.